Below are 14 T cell receptor beta chains sequenced from a single sample in a study of shared T cell receptors in the human thymus (dated by TCRdb to 2020 to 2023). The library was produced with the immunoSEQ multiplex PCR assay. As stored in TCRdb, this immuneACCESS dataset retains in-frame rearrangements with V and J assigned. A fraction of the clones does not appear; measured against another copy, unresolved V genes explain less than half of the discrepancy, and the remainder lacks a known reason. The sample table lists hundreds of thousands of clones, around 95% of them with a count of one. The ten largest make up approximately 0.02% of the sample. Sequenced sample: thymocytes. The source of these receptors is a human donor.

The chain combines TRBV14 with TRBJ2-7; D is undetermined. Per germline, CDR1 SGHDN and CDR2 FVKESK. The CDR3 sequence is 16 residues long. V lost 4 bases to trimming and J lost 0 bases, with 16 bases between them. Here the CDR3 DNA reads TGTGCCAGCAGCCCGGGCCTGAATCTCAGCTCCTACGAGCAGTACTTC. The encoded protein is CASSPGLNLSSYEQYF. The full variable domain, its missing parts supplied by reference TRBV14 and TRBJ2-7, is EAGVTQFPSHSVIEKGQTVTLRCDPISGHDNLYWYRRVMGKEIKFLLHFVKESKQDESGMPNNRFLAERTGGTYSTLKVQPAELEDSGVYFCASSPGLNLSSYEQYFGPGTRLTVT.

This rearrangement joins TRBV28 to TRBJ1-4; 11 positions agree with TRBD1. The CDR3 length is 17 residues. Trimming removed 5 bases from V and 6 bases from J; junction bases left unmatched: 11. Germline V gives CDR1 MDHEN, CDR2 SYDVKM. The DNA for the CDR3 is TGTGCCAGCAGTCTCCGTCCCGGGACAGGGGGAGATGAAAAACTGTTTTTT. Residues: CASSLRPGTGGDEKLFF.

The chain couples TRBV7-6 to TRBJ2-7, with 8 bases matching TRBD2. Germline lookup yields CDR1 SGHVS and CDR2 FNYEAQ. V lost 5 bases and J lost 4; bases outside the gene matches: 7. CDR3 length: 14 amino acids. CDR3 region: CASSPTGGNYEQYF. For the CDR3, the DNA is TGTGCCAGCAGCCCGACGGGGGGGAATTACGAGCAGTACTTC.

The chain uses TRBV7-6 and TRBJ1-1; D is ambiguous. This CDR3 region has 14 residues. Trimming pared 3 bases from V and 3 bases from J, leaving 11 bases between. Germline CDR1 reads SGHVS; CDR2 reads FNYEAQ. The CDR3 reads CASSFIGRHTEAFF. CDR3 bases: TGTGCCAGCAGCTTTATCGGGCGGCACACTGAAGCTTTCTTT.

This chain's CDR3 is CASRGSDPYEQYF. CDR3 coding DNA: TGTGCCAGTCGAGGCAGTGATCCCTACGAGCAGTACTTC. This rearrangement joins TRBV27 to TRBJ2-7; no clear D gene. Trimming took off 9 bases at V and 2 bases at J, with 14 bases between the two ends. Germline V lookup: CDR1 MNHEY, CDR2 SMNVEV (reference sequence). The CDR3 is made up of 13 amino acids.

The J gene is TRBJ1-5, the V gene TRBV5-5; D gene unclear. In germline, CDR1 is SGHKS, CDR2 YYEKEE (reference sequence). The CDR3 spans 14 residues. V lost 0 bases, J lost 9 bases, and 13 bases lay in between. The CDR3 spells CASSLVWPDWPQHF. The CDR3 nucleotides are TGTGCCAGCAGCTTGGTATGGCCGGATTGGCCCCAGCATTTT.

In nucleotides, the CDR3 is TGTGCCAGCAGTTTATATTCCGGACAGACACTAGCCAAAAACATTCAGTACTTC. As protein: CASSLYSGQTLAKNIQYF. The chain links TRBV27 to TRBJ2-4; TRBD1 might be the D (6 bases). The V end was cut by 1 base, the J end by 0 bases, with 16 bases between. CDR1 is MNHEY, CDR2 SMNVEV, per germline (reference sequence). This CDR3 spans 18 amino acids.

CDR3 DNA: TGTGCCAGCAGCCCTACAGAGTACGAGCAGTACTTC. This translates into CASSPTEYEQYF. The chain employs TRBV4-2 and TRBJ2-7, with no clear D. The CDR3 covers 12 residues. Trimming took 4 bases from V and 4 from J, leaving 8 bases between them. Germline CDR1 is LGHNA and CDR2 is YNFKEQ.

V is TRBV6-1 and J is TRBJ2-3, with D perhaps TRBD2 (6 bases). The CDR3 has 14 residues. CDR1 is MNHNS, CDR2 SASEGT, per germline. Trimming cost V 5 bases and J 2 bases, with 11 bases left between them. CDR3 protein: CASSSWDFTDTQYF. CDR3 coding DNA: TGTGCCAGCAGTAGTTGGGACTTCACAGATACGCAGTATTTT.

The chain has TRBV6-1 and TRBJ2-1, with 15 nucleotides matching TRBD2. The germline V gene encodes CDR1 MNHNS and CDR2 SASEGT. The V gene end was trimmed by 2 bases and the J gene end by 4 bases; junction bases not matched to a gene: 21. CDR3 length: 23 amino acids. The CDR3 loop reads CASSEFFGARTSGRAESYNEQFF. The CDR3 nucleotides read TGTGCCAGCAGTGAATTCTTCGGTGCACGGACTAGCGGGAGGGCCGAGTCATACAATGAGCAGTTCTTC.

The genes are TRBV28 and TRBJ2-2, with D possibly matching TRBD1 (5 bases). CDR1 is MDHEN and CDR2 is SYDVKM in the germline V gene. V lost 6 bases to trimming and J lost 4 bases, with 12 bases between them. There are 14 residues in the CDR3. CDR3 in amino acids: CASRLGAATGELFF. CDR3 nucleotides: TGTGCCAGCAGGCTAGGGGCGGCCACCGGGGAGCTGTTTTTT.

This clone showed up just once. V usage is TRBV2 and J usage is TRBJ2-7, with 14 bases lining up with TRBD2. The CDR3 totals 14 residues. The ends lost 4 bases at V and 5 bases at J; junction bases unmatched: 1. The germline gives CDR1 SNHLY, CDR2 FYNNEI. This chain's CDR3 is CASSGTSGRNEQYF. In DNA form, the CDR3 reads TGTGCCAGCAGTGGGACTAGCGGGAGGAACGAGCAGTACTTC.

The CDR3: CASSFRQGISYEQYF. CDR3 DNA: TGTGCCAGCAGTTTTAGGCAGGGCATCTCCTACGAGCAGTACTTC. The V call is TRBV28, the J call TRBJ2-7; a possible D gene is TRBD1 (5 bases). The CDR3 covers 15 residues. Germline V gene sequence: CDR1 MDHEN, CDR2 SYDVKM. The V end was cut by 3 bases, the J end by 0 bases, with 12 bases between. Full variable domain (outside the CDR3, taken from reference TRBV28 and TRBJ2-7): DVKVTQSSRYLVKRTGEKVFLECVQDMDHENMFWYRQDPGLGLRLIYFSYDVKMKEKGDIPEGYSVSREKKERFSLILESASTNQTSMYLCASSFRQGISYEQYFGPGTRLTVT.

The chain joins TRBV19 to TRBJ1-2; D perhaps matches TRBD1 (5 bases). CDR3 size: 15 residues. Germline CDR1 and CDR2: LNHDA and SQIVND (reference sequence). V lost 7 bases and J lost 2, with 17 bases in between. CDR3 nucleotides: TGTGCCAGTAAGGGCGTAGACAGACGGAACTATGGCTACACCTTC. This encodes CASKGVDRRNYGYTF.